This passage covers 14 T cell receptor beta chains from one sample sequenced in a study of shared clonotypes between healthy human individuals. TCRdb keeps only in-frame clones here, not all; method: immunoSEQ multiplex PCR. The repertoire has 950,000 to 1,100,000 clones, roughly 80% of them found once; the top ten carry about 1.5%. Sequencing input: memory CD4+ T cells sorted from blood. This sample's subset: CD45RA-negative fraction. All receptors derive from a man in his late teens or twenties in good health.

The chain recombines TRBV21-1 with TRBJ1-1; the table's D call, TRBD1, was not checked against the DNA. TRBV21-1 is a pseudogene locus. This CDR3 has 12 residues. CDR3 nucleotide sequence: TGTGCCAGTCCGGACAGATGTACTGAAGCTTTCTTT. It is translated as CASPDRCTEAFF.

DNA of the CDR3: TGTGCCAGCAGCTTAGGACCAGTGGGGGGGCAGAATGAGCAGTTCTTC. Amino acid sequence: CASSLGPVGGQNEQFF. The chain is built from TRBV11-2 and TRBJ2-1; perhaps TRBD2 as D (7 bases). Trimming removed 1 base at V and 7 bases at J, with 17 bases between. The CDR3 totals 16 residues. From germline, CDR1 is SGHAT and CDR2 FQNNGV.

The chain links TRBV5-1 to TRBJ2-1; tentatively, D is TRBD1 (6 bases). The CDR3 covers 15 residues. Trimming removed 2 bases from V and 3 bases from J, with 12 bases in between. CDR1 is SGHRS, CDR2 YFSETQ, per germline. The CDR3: CASSLVQGVYNEQFF. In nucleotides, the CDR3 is TGCGCCAGCAGCTTAGTACAGGGTGTCTACAATGAGCAGTTCTTC.

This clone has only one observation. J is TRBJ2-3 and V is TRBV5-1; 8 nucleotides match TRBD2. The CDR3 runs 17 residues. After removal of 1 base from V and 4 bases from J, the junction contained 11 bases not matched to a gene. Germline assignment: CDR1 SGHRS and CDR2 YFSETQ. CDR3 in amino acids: CASSLITGGPRSDTQYF. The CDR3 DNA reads TGCGCCAGCAGCTTGATAACGGGAGGGCCGAGATCAGATACGCAGTATTTT.

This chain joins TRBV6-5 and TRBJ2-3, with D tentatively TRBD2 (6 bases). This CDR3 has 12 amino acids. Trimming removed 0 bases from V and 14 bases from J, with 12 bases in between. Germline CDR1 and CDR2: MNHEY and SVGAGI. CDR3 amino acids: CASSYSFGSLYF. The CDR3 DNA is TGTGCCAGCAGTTACTCGTTCGGGAGTTTGTATTTT.

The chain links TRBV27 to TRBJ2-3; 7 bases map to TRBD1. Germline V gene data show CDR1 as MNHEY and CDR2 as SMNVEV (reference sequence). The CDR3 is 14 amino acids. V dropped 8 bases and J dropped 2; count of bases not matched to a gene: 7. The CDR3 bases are TGTGCCAGCCGACGTGGGACAGCCACAGATACGCAGTATTTT. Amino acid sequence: CASRRGTATDTQYF.

The CDR3 loop is CASSLDRGRGRDTEAFF. The CDR3, as DNA: TGTGCCAGCAGCCTCGACAGGGGGCGAGGGAGAGACACTGAAGCTTTCTTT. The chain couples TRBV7-9 to TRBJ1-1, with 10 bases that match TRBD1. V trimming: 5 bases; J trimming: 3 bases; junction bases outside the gene matches: 12. This CDR3 spans 17 amino acids. Germline V gives CDR1 SEHNR, CDR2 FQNEAQ (reference sequence).

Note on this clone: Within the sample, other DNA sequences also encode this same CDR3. This CDR3 is CASSQGWGTDTQYF. The CDR3 bases are TGCGCCAGCAGCCAAGGGTGGGGCACAGATACGCAGTATTTT. V is TRBV4-3 and J is TRBJ2-3; D not resolved. Trimming shortened V by 1 base and J by 1 base, and 6 bases separated the two germline ends. Per germline, CDR1 LGHNA and CDR2 YSLEER. The CDR3 loop spans 14 amino acids.

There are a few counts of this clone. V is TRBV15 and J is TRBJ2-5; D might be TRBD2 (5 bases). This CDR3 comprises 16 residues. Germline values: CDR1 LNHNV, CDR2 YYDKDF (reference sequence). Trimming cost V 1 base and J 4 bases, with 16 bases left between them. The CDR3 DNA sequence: TGTGCCACCAGCAGAGGTACGGACTCGGTGAGAGAGACCCAGTACTTC. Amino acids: CATSRGTDSVRETQYF.

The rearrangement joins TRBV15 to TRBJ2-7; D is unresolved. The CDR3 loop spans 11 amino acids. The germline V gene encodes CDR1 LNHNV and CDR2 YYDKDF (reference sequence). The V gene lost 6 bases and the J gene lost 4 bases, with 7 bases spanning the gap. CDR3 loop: CATSPGYEQYF. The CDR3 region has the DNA TGTGCCACCAGTCCAGGTTACGAGCAGTACTTC.

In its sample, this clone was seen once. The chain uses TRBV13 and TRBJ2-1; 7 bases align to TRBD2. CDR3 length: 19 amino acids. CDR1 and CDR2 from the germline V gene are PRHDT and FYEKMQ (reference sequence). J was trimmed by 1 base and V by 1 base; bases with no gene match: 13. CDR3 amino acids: CASSLVSYKRERSYNEQFF. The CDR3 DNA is TGTGCCAGCAGCTTAGTTAGTTACAAGCGGGAAAGGTCCTACAATGAGCAGTTCTTC.

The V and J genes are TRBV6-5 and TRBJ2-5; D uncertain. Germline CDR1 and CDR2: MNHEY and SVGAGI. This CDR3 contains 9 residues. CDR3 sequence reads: CAGWRTQYF. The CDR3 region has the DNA TGTGCTGGATGGCGGACCCAGTACTTC.

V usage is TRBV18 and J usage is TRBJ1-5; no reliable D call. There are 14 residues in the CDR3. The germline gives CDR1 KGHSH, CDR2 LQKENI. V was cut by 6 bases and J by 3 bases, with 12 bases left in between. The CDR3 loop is CASSPGGYNQPQHF. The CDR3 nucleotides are TGTGCCAGCTCGCCGGGAGGGTACAATCAGCCCCAGCATTTT.

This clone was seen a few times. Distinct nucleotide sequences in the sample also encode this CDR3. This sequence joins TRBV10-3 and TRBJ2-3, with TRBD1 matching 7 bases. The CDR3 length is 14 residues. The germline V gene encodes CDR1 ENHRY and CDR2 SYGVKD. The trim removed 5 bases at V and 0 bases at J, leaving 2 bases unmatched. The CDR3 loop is CAISWTGSTDTQYF. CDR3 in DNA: TGTGCCATCAGTTGGACAGGAAGCACAGATACGCAGTATTTT.